A single sample gave rise to the 3 T cell receptor beta chains below, sequenced in a study of T-cell reconstitution after alpha-beta-depleted transplantation in children. Preparation of the TCRbeta library was carried out with unique molecular identifiers. TCRdb recomputed calls from the PCR reads with MiXCR, one row per CDR3 protein. The table has 90,000 to 100,000 distinct CDR3 sequences, more than 20% seen once. The sequenced sample was PBMCs, obtained before TCRalphabeta/CD19-depleted stem cell transplant. These receptors all come from a boy between 2 and 10 years old with acute lymphoblastic leukemia, due to receive a stem cell transplant.

V and J are TRBV6-2 or TRBV6-3 and TRBJ2-1; 7 bases map to TRBD1. In germline, CDR1 is MNHEY, CDR2 SVGEGT. CDR3 length: 15 residues. The V gene end was trimmed by 1 base and the J gene end by 4 bases; junction bases not matched to a gene: 4. Here the CDR3 DNA reads TGTGCCAGCAGTTACTTCAAGGGGGCTTACAATGAGCAGTTCTTC. It encodes CASSYFKGAYNEQFF.

This clonotype was counted only a few times. V usage is TRBV12-3 or TRBV12-4 and J usage is TRBJ2-7; tentative D call: TRBD1 (6 bases). V lost 4 bases, J lost 0 bases, and 10 bases lay in between. The CDR3 totals 14 residues. The CDR3 sequence is CASSSTGYSYEQYF. In DNA, the CDR3 is TGTGCCAGCAGTTCCACAGGGTACTCCTACGAGCAGTACTTC.

V is TRBV20-1 and J is TRBJ2-3; D is possibly TRBD1 (5 bases). The CDR3 contains 13 residues. V lost 6 bases and J lost 6, with 16 bases in between. CDR1 is DFQATT, CDR2 SNEGSKA, per germline (reference sequence). CDR3 sequence (DNA): TGCAGTGCCCTGACCGTCGCAGGGGATACGCAGTATTTT. Residues: CSALTVAGDTQYF.